The T cell receptor (beta chain) under discussion was sequenced for a study of Ad26.COV2.S vaccination and SARS-CoV-2 variants. General study findings and limits: Individuals receiving vaccine had higher spike-specific TCR breadth than placebo recipients did. Similar non-spike TCR breadth was observed in recipients of vaccine and of placebo.

Method: immunoSEQ multiplex PCR; TCRdb's copy keeps in-frame clones and lacks some. This sample has about 350,000 clones, with around 90% found just once. Specified treatment: about 20 received Ad26.COV2.S at low or high dose, single or two shots; a few received placebo; per-sample allocation not given. All samples were drawn on day 63, counting from the first vaccine or placebo injection. Boston hosted the donor, who was an adult aged 18-55 years. In regard to this clone: Its target is unknown.

This receptor was taken from a person between 18 and 60 years old who received the Ad26.COV2.S COVID-19 vaccine or a placebo. Specimen: peripheral blood, collected in a trial of Ad26.COV2.S vaccine versus placebo.

Here the CDR3 DNA reads TGTGCCAGCTCTTCGGGACAGGGGAATGAAAAACTGTTTTTT. Its protein product is CASSSGQGNEKLFF. The rearrangement uses TRBV18 and TRBJ1-4, with 10 nucleotides matching TRBD1. Germline loops: CDR1 KGHSH, CDR2 LQKENI. With 6 bases clipped from V and 5 bases from J, the junction kept 3 bases outside the gene matches. This CDR3 is built from 14 residues. The complete variable domain, with remaining parts taken from reference TRBV18 and TRBJ1-4, reads NAGVMQNPRHLVRRRGQEARLRCSPMKGHSHVYWYRQLPEEGLKFMVYLQKENIIDESGMPKERFSAEFPKEGPSILRIQQVVRGDSAAYFCASSSGQGNEKLFFGSGTQLSVL.